The source of this TCR beta chain is a study of blood T cell repertoires in COVID-19 (dated by TCRdb to between 2020 and 2021). For the study in its entirety: The collaborator samples originated in the United States, Italy and Spain and spanned the acute and convalescent phases of COVID-19. The repertoires were released in a freely available public database meant as a resource for research on the immune response to SARS-CoV-2. The dataset comprised deeply sampled blood TCRbeta repertoires from subjects exposed to, actively infected with, or recovered from COVID-19. Where HLA class I and class II types were available, the types were taken from metadata supplied by the sample provider, not from assay-based typing. Sample metadata almost always included a de-identified subject ID, COVID-19 status, age in years and sex. The material from the prospective study consisted of cDNA or gDNA derived from T cells, B-cell-depleted T cells, or PBMCs. Samples came from the ongoing ImmuneRACE study (first 160 participants) plus 1,254 subjects from 6 global collaborators.

Collaborating institutions collected whole blood in K2EDTA tubes following their own protocols. Collaborator samples were shipped for TCRbeta analysis as frozen whole blood, isolated PBMCs, or DNA extracted from either sample type. This clone was detected a few times. What this receptor recognizes is not known. No much larger clone is present one base from it, and per-base qualities are unavailable. CDR1 LNHDA and CDR2 SQIVND were looked up in the germline V gene (reference sequence). From cysteine to phenylalanine, the CDR3 is 12 amino acids long. Just the 36-base CDR3 DNA is kept, in frame starting at base 1. V loses 9 bases of germline sequence and J loses 10 bases, and the interval between the two ends is 16 bases. On the study overall, not on this receptor specifically: Clinical and demographic metadata were provided uncurated, with the amount varying by source and participant.

The immunoSEQ Assay, a bias-controlled multiplex PCR, was used to amplify TCRbeta CDR3 regions from genomic DNA. As for the original processing: The number of nucleated cells in each sample was estimated from the amplification of reference gene primers within the assay. To quantify the absolute abundance of each unique TCRbeta CDR3 rearrangement, sequence reads were collapsed and filtered. Productive Simpson clonality was computed per sample as the square root of Simpson's diversity index over productive rearrangements. The table was pulled from immuneACCESS by TCRdb, which kept in-frame rearrangements only. Such tables lose some clones; where checked, under half of the loss comes from unresolved V genes, and the rest has no known cause. D and trimming were read from the DNA, whereas the V and J calls and clone size are those reported in that table. This sample holds approximately 120,000 clones; roughly 90% were observed only once. The ten biggest clones cover around 7.3% of the sample.

Rearrangement joined TRBV19 to TRBJ1-5; TRBD1 might be the D gene, on 6 matching bases. The sequence came from a man aged 45-65 years with acute or convalescent COVID-19. The specimen was peripheral blood. The sequence in DNA is TGTGCCAGCGGGGGGCCGGGGAGACCCCAGCATTTT. It is translated as CASGGPGRPQHF.